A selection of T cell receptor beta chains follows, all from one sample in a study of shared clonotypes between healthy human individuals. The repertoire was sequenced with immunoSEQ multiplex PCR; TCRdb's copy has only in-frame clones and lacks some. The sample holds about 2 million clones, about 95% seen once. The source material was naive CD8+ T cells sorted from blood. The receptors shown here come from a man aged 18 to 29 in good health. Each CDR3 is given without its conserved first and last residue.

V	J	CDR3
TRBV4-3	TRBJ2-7	ASSQVTGVFYEQY
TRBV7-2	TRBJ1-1	ASSLGRGHTEAF
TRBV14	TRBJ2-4	ASSQVSENIQY
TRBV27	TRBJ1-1	ASSQGGNTEAF
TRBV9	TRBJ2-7	ASSAPAQGDYEQY
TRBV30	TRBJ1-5	AWSEADNQPQH
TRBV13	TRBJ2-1	ASSIGQGQNEQF
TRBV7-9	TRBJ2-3	ASSAGTSGGAGDTQY
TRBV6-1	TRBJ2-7	ASSDSGTGALEQY
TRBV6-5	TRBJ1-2	ASSFQPGSGYT